This TCR beta chain was retrieved from a study of prognosis after radiotherapy for stage I lung cancer. General observations from the study: TRBV and TRBJ gene usage reportedly differed between patients with and without metastases.

Concerning this clonotype: What it binds is unknown. Germline and junction disagree at one end, which may indicate a read error.

Starting from genomic DNA, TCR beta CDR3 was amplified through two-round multiplex PCR. The first PCR round targeted every TRBV and TRBJ gene with specific primers. TCRdb itself ran the multiplex PCR reads through MiXCR, one entry per CDR3 protein. The data hold about 31,000 distinct CDR3 sequences, with about 29% observed a single time. Per germline, CDR1 MDHEN and CDR2 SYDVKM. The CDR3 is made up of 14 amino acids. This sequence joins TRBV28 and TRBJ2-7; 7 nucleotides match TRBD1. This material consisted of PBMCs, taken before or after stereotactic body radiation therapy (not recorded which). The receptor was derived from a donor over 45 with non-small cell lung cancer. The CDR3 nucleotides are TGTGCCAGCATCCCTAGGACAGGAGCCTACGATCAGTACTTC. Its protein is CASIPRTGAYDQYF.